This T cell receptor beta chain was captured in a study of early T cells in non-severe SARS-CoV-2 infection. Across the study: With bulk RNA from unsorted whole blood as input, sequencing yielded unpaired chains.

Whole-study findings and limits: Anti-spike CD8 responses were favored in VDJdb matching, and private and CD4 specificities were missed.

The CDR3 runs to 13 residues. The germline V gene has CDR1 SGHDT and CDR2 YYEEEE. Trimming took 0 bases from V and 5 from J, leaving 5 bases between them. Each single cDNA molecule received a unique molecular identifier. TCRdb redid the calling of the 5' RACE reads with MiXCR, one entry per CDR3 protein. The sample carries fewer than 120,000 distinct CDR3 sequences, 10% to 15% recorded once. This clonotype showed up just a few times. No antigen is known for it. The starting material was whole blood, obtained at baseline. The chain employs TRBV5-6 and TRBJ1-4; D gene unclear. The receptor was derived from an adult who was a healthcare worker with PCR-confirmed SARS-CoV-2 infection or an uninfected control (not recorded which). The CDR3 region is CASSLDVNEKLFF. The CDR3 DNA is TGTGCCAGCAGCTTGGATGTCAATGAAAAACTGTTTTTT.